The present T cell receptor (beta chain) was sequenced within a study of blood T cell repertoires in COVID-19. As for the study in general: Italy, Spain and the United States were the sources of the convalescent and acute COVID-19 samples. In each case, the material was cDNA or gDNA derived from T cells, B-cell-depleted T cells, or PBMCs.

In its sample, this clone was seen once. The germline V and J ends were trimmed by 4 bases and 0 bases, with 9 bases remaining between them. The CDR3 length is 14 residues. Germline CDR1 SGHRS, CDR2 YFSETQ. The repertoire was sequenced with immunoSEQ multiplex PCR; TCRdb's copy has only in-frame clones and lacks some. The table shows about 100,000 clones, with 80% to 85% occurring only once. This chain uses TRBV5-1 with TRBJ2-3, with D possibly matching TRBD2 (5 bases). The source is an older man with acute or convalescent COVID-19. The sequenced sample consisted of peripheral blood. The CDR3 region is CASSLWTSTDTQYF. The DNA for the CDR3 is TGCGCCAGCAGCCTATGGACTAGCACAGATACGCAGTATTTT.